This TCR beta chain was profiled in a study of T-cell reconstitution after alpha-beta-depleted transplantation in children. Preparation of the TCRbeta library involved a method that used unique molecular identifiers. TCRdb re-called the PCR reads with MiXCR, one entry per CDR3 protein. The table records some 600,000 distinct CDR3 sequences, 16% of them present only once. This clonotype was detected many times. The clonotype originates from a human donor who donated a stem cell graft to a child with acute myeloid leukemia. This sample comprised PBMCs from the stem cell graft donor, obtained from the stem cell graft.

The CDR3 DNA reads TGCGCCAGCAGCTTGGAACAGGCTAGCACAGATACGCAGTATTTT. Translated: CASSLEQASTDTQYF. The genes are TRBV5-1 and TRBJ2-3; D possibly corresponds to TRBD1 (5 bases). This CDR3 spans 15 amino acids. CDR1 and CDR2 from the germline V gene are SGHRS and YFSETQ. V lost 0 bases, J lost 0 bases, and 8 bases lay in between.